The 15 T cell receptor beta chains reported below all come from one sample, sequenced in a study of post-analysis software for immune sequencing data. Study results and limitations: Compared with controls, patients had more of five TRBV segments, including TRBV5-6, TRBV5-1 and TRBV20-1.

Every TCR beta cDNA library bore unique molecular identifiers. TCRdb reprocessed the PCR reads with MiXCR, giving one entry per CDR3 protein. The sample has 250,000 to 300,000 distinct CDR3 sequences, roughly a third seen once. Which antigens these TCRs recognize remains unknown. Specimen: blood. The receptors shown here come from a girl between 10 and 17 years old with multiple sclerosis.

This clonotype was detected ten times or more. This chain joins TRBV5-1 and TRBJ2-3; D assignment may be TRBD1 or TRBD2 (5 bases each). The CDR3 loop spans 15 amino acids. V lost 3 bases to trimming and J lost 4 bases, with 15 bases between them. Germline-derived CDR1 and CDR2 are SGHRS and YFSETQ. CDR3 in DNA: TGCGCCAGCAGCTCCTCTGGGACCGGAGCAGATACGCAGTATTTT. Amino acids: CASSSSGTGADTQYF. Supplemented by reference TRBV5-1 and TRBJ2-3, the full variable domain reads KAGVTQTPRYLIKTRGQQVTLSCSPISGHRSVSWYQQTPGQGLQFLFEYFSETQRNKGNFPGRFSGRQFSNSRSEMNVSTLELGDSALYLCASSSSGTGADTQYFGPGTRLTVL.

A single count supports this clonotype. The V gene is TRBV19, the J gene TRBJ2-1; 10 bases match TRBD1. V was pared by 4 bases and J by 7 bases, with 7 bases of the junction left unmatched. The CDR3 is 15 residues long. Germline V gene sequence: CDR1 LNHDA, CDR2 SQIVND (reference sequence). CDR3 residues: CASSTRTGGRNEQFF. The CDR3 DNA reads TGTGCCAGTAGTACTCGGACAGGGGGGCGAAATGAGCAGTTCTTC.

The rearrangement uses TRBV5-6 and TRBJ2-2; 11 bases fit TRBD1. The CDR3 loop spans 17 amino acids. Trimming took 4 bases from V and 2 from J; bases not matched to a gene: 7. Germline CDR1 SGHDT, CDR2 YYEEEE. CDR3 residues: CASSRGQGVPNTGELFF. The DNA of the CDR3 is TGTGCCAGCAGCCGGGGACAGGGGGTCCCCAACACCGGGGAGCTGTTTTTT.

CDR3 in DNA: TGTGCCAGCAGCGCGCCGACTAGCGGGAGTCGATTGGGGGCCACAGATACGCAGTATTTT. It is translated as CASSAPTSGSRLGATDTQYF. This rearrangement joins TRBV9 to TRBJ2-3, with 12 bases lining up with TRBD2. Trimming took 3 bases from V and 2 from J; bases not matched to a gene: 16. Germline CDR1 reads SGDLS; CDR2 reads YYNGEE. This CDR3 has 20 amino acids.

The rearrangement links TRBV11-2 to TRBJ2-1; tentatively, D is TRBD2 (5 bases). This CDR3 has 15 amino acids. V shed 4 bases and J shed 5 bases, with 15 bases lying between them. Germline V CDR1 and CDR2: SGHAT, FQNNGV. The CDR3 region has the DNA TGTGCCAGCAGCTCTTCAGGAGGCAGGAACAATGAGCAGTTCTTC. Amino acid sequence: CASSSSGGRNNEQFF.

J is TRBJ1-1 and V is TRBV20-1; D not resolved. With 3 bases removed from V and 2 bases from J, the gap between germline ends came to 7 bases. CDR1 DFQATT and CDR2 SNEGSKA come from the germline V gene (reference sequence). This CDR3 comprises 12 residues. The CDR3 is CSASDTNTEAFF. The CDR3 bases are TGCAGTGCTAGTGACACAAACACTGAAGCTTTCTTT.

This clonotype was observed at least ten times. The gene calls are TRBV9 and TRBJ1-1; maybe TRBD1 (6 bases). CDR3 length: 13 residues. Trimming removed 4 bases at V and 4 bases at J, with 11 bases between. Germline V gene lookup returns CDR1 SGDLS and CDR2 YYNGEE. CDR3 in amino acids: CASSTQGSTEAFF. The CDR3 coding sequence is TGTGCCAGCAGCACCCAGGGGTCCACTGAAGCTTTCTTT. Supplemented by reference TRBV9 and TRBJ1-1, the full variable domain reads DSGVTQTPKHLITATGQRVTLRCSPRSGDLSVYWYQQSLDQGLQFLIQYYNGEERAKGNILERFSAQQFPDLHSELNLSSLELGDSALYFCASSTQGSTEAFFGQGTRLTVV.

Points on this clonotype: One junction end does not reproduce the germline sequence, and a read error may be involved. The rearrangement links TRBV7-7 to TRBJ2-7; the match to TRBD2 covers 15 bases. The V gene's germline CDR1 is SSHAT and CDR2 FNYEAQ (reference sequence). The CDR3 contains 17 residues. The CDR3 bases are TGTGCTAGCAGCTCCCCGGGACTAGCGGGAGGCATCTACGAGCAGTACTTC. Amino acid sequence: CASSSPGLAGGIYEQYF.

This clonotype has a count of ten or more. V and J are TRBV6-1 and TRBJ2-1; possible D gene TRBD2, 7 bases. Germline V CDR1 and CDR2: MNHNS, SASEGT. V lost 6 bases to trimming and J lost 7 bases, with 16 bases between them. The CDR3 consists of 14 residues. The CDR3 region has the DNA TGTGCCAGCAGAGCACTAGCGAGGGGGAATGAGCAGTTCTTC. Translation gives CASRALARGNEQFF.

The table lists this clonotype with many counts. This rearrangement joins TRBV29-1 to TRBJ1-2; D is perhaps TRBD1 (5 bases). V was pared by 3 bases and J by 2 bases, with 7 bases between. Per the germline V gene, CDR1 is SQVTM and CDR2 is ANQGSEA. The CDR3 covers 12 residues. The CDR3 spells CSVEAGNYGYTF. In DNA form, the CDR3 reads TGCAGCGTTGAGGCAGGGAACTATGGCTACACCTTC.

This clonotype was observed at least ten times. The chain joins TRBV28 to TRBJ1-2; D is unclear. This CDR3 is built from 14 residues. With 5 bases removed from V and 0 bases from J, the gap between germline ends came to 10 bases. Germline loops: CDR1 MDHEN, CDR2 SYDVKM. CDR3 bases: TGTGCCAGCAGTCTCAGGATGACTAACTATGGCTACACCTTC. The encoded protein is CASSLRMTNYGYTF.

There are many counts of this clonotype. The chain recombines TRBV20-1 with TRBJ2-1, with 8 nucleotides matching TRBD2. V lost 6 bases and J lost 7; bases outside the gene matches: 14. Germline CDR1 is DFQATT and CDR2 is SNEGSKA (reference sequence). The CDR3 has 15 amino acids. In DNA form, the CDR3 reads TGCAGTGCCATTAAAGCGGGGGTAGGTCTGAATGAGCAGTTCTTC. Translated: CSAIKAGVGLNEQFF.

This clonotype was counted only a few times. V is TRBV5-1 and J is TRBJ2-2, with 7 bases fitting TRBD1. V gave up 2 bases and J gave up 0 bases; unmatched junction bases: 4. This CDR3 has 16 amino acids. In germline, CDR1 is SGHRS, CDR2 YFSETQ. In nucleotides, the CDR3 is TGCGCCAGCAGCTTAACAGGGGACCCGAACACCGGGGAGCTGTTTTTT. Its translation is CASSLTGDPNTGELFF.

CDR3 sequence: CASSHRGSYEQYF. CDR3 in DNA: TGTGCCAGCAGCCACAGGGGCTCCTACGAGCAGTACTTC. The genes are TRBV7-9 and TRBJ2-7; 7 positions match TRBD1. Germline V gives CDR1 SEHNR, CDR2 FQNEAQ (reference sequence). The CDR3 consists of 13 residues. The V and J ends lost 5 bases and 0 bases, in that order; junction bases with no gene match: 1.

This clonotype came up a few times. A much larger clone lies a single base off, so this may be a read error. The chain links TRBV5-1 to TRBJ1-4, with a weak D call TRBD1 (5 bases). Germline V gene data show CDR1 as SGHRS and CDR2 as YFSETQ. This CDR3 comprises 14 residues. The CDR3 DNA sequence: TGCGCCAGCAGCCCGACGGGGACTAGTGAAAAACTGTTTTTT. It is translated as CASSPTGTSEKLFF.